The 17 T cell receptor beta chains listed next were all sequenced from one sample in a study of cytomegalovirus exposure and HLA in healthy donors. PCR employed 60 Vbeta and 13 Jbeta primers. The repertoire was sequenced with immunoSEQ multiplex PCR; TCRdb's copy has only in-frame clones and lacks some. The sample holds approximately 130,000 clones; 75% are singletons and the top ten take less than 3.5%. Source material: PBMCs. These TCRs come from a woman in her 40s in good health and CMV-seropositive.

This chain connects TRBV7-6 to TRBJ2-5; 8 bases are a match to TRBD2. The CDR3 covers 18 residues. The junction had 15 bases not matched to a gene; V was cut back by 5 bases and J by 1 base. The germline gives CDR1 SGHVS, CDR2 FNYEAQ. The CDR3 DNA reads as TGTGCCAGCAGCCCCCGGGGGGTACTAGCGGAGGTCCAAGAGACCCAGTACTTC. Its protein is CASSPRGVLAEVQETQYF. Full variable domain (remainder filled in from reference TRBV7-6 and TRBJ2-5): GAGVSQSPRYKVTKRGQDVALRCDPISGHVSLYWYRQALGQGPEFLTYFNYEAQQDKSGLPNDRFSAERPEGSISTLTIQRTEQRDSAMYRCASSPRGVLAEVQETQYFGPGTRLLVL.

The rearrangement joins TRBV7-9 to TRBJ1-1; D ambiguous. Germline values: CDR1 SEHNR, CDR2 FQNEAQ (reference sequence). Between the trimmed V and J ends, which lost 3 bases and 0 bases, there was a span of 8 bases. The CDR3 has 14 residues. DNA of the CDR3: TGTGCCAGCAGCTTGGGCACATTGAACACTGAAGCTTTCTTT. Translation gives CASSLGTLNTEAFF. Looking up the rest from reference TRBV7-9 and TRBJ1-1 gives the full variable domain: DTGVSQNPRHKITKRGQNVTFRCDPISEHNRLYWYRQTLGQGPEFLTYFQNEAQLEKSRLLSDRFSAERPKGSFSTLEIQRTEQGDSAMYLCASSLGTLNTEAFFGQGTRLTVV.

This clone was seen a handful of times. V and J are TRBV5-4 and TRBJ2-7, with 10 positions matching TRBD2. The germline V gene has CDR1 SGHNT and CDR2 YYREEE (reference sequence). The CDR3 has 16 amino acids. V trimming: 2 bases; J trimming: 2 bases; junction bases outside the gene matches: 7. In DNA, the CDR3 is TGTGCCAGCAGCTTAGAGGGTAGCGGGAGGACCTACGAGCAGTACTTC. It encodes CASSLEGSGRTYEQYF.

The genes are TRBV14 and TRBJ1-2, with TRBD1 identical over 8 bases. The CDR3 contains 13 residues. The germline CDR1 and CDR2 sequences are SGHDN and FVKESK. V lost 4 bases, J lost 4 bases, and 2 bases stayed unmatched. The DNA of the CDR3 is TGTGCCAGCAGCCCCGGGACAGGCTATGGCTACACCTTC. Translated: CASSPGTGYGYTF.

The chain uses TRBV6-5 and TRBJ2-1, with D perhaps matching TRBD2 (5 bases). The CDR3 extends over 10 amino acids. Trimming cost V 6 bases and J 14 bases, with 11 bases left between them. Germline V gene data show CDR1 as MNHEY and CDR2 as SVGAGI. CDR3 in DNA: TGTGCCAGCAGCAGCGGAGCTGAGTTCTTC. Translated, it gives CASSSGAEFF.

V is TRBV13 and J is TRBJ1-2; D is perhaps TRBD1 (6 bases). The CDR3 length is 15 residues. Per the germline V gene, CDR1 is PRHDT and CDR2 is FYEKMQ (reference sequence). V was pared by 1 base and J by 1 base, with 10 bases between. The CDR3 protein is CASSLDQGINYGYTF. The CDR3 DNA follows: TGTGCCAGCAGCTTAGATCAGGGGATTAACTATGGCTACACCTTC.

The V gene is TRBV5-4, the J gene TRBJ2-7, with unresolved D. The CDR3 extends over 14 amino acids. The germline gives CDR1 SGHNT, CDR2 YYREEE (reference sequence). Trimming cost V 5 bases and J 9 bases, with 21 bases left between them. As DNA, the CDR3 is TGTGCCAGCAGTCAGAACGCTAGAAGGAGTTGGCAGTACTTC. Protein: CASSQNARRSWQYF.

This clone was detected only a few times. The chain is built from TRBV4-3 and TRBJ1-4, with a possible D match to TRBD1 (5 bases). Germline V gives CDR1 LGHNA, CDR2 YSLEER. The CDR3 is made up of 17 amino acids. The V end was cut by 0 bases, the J end by 8 bases, with 19 bases between. CDR3 amino acids: CASSQDLTTDRLEKLFF. CDR3 DNA: TGCGCCAGCAGCCAAGATTTAACGACAGACCGATTAGAAAAACTGTTTTTT.

The chain joins TRBV7-9 to TRBJ2-1, with 7 bases identical to TRBD2. The germline gives CDR1 SEHNR, CDR2 FQNEAQ (reference sequence). V gave up 1 base and J gave up 9 bases; unmatched junction bases: 9. This CDR3 is 15 amino acids long. The CDR3 sequence is CASSLGGGPSGEQFF. In nucleotides, the CDR3 is TGTGCCAGCAGCTTAGGGGGAGGGCCGAGCGGTGAGCAGTTCTTC.

The J gene is TRBJ1-4, the V gene TRBV25-1; D gene ambiguous. The germline V gene has CDR1 MGHDK and CDR2 SYGVNS. With 4 bases removed from V and 8 bases from J, the gap between germline ends came to 14 bases. The CDR3 length is 14 residues. The chain's CDR3 is CASSAPQVKEKLFF. The CDR3 coding sequence is TGTGCCAGCAGTGCTCCCCAGGTCAAGGAAAAACTGTTTTTT.

The CDR3 reads CASSWAGQGNEKLFF. The CDR3 nucleotides are TGCGCCAGCAGCTGGGCGGGACAGGGTAATGAAAAACTGTTTTTT. The chain carries TRBV5-1 and TRBJ1-4, with 9 bases aligning to TRBD1. The ends lost 3 bases at V and 4 bases at J; junction bases unmatched: 4. The CDR3 spans 15 residues. Germline CDR1 and CDR2: SGHRS and YFSETQ.

V usage is TRBV11-2 and J usage is TRBJ1-2; D is perhaps TRBD1 (6 bases). Trimming shortened V by 5 bases and J by 2 bases, and 15 bases separated the two germline ends. This CDR3 has 15 residues. The germline gives CDR1 SGHAT, CDR2 FQNNGV. CDR3 DNA: TGTGCCAGCAGCACCGGGACACTAAGGAACTATGGCTACACCTTC. Its translation is CASSTGTLRNYGYTF.

In this sample, this clone turned up once. The chain has TRBV5-4 and TRBJ2-3; D might be TRBD1 (5 bases). CDR3 length: 15 amino acids. V shed 2 bases and J shed 0 bases, with 10 bases lying between them. CDR1 and CDR2 from the germline V gene are SGHNT and YYREEE (reference sequence). The CDR3 coding sequence is TGTGCCAGCAGCTTAGACAGTCTAAGCACAGATACGCAGTATTTT. Translation gives CASSLDSLSTDTQYF.

The V call is TRBV27, the J call TRBJ2-1; 8 bases match TRBD2. Trimming at V came to 2 bases and at J to 7 bases, leaving 4 bases not matched to a gene. The CDR3 sequence is 14 residues long. CDR1 is MNHEY and CDR2 is SMNVEV in the germline V gene (reference sequence). The CDR3 loop is CASSLAGGWNEQFF. CDR3 sequence (DNA): TGTGCCAGCAGTTTAGCGGGGGGATGGAATGAGCAGTTCTTC.

This clone was recorded a few times. The chain joins TRBV28 to TRBJ1-5; D perhaps matches TRBD1 (5 bases). V lost 6 bases, J lost 1 base, and 13 bases lay in between. Germline V gene sequence: CDR1 MDHEN, CDR2 SYDVKM. The CDR3 length is 15 residues. CDR3 protein: CASSRDSLSNQPQHF. The CDR3 coding sequence is TGTGCCAGCAGCCGGGACTCTCTGAGCAATCAGCCCCAGCATTTT. The full variable domain, rest sourced from reference TRBV28 and TRBJ1-5, is DVKVTQSSRYLVKRTGEKVFLECVQDMDHENMFWYRQDPGLGLRLIYFSYDVKMKEKGDIPEGYSVSREKKERFSLILESASTNQTSMYLCASSRDSLSNQPQHFGDGTRLSIL.

DNA for the CDR3: TGTGCCAGCAGGGCCCTTGGGGGGGGAAGTAATGAAAAACTGTTTTTT. Encoded protein: CASRALGGGSNEKLFF. The V and J genes are TRBV2 and TRBJ1-4; possibly TRBD1 for D (5 bases). The CDR3 runs 16 residues. Trimming shortened V by 6 bases and J by 4 bases, and 18 bases separated the two germline ends. Looked up from germline, CDR1 is SNHLY and CDR2 is FYNNEI.

J is TRBJ1-1 and V is TRBV27; D possibly corresponds to TRBD1 (5 bases). The length of the CDR3 is 19 residues. Germline V gene sequence: CDR1 MNHEY, CDR2 SMNVEV (reference sequence). The germline V and J ends were trimmed by 7 bases and 0 bases, with 27 bases remaining between them. CDR3 DNA: TGTGCCAGCATCATGACATGGGGGGGAGGCCGGGGAGTGAACACTGAAGCTTTCTTT. It codes for CASIMTWGGGRGVNTEAFF.